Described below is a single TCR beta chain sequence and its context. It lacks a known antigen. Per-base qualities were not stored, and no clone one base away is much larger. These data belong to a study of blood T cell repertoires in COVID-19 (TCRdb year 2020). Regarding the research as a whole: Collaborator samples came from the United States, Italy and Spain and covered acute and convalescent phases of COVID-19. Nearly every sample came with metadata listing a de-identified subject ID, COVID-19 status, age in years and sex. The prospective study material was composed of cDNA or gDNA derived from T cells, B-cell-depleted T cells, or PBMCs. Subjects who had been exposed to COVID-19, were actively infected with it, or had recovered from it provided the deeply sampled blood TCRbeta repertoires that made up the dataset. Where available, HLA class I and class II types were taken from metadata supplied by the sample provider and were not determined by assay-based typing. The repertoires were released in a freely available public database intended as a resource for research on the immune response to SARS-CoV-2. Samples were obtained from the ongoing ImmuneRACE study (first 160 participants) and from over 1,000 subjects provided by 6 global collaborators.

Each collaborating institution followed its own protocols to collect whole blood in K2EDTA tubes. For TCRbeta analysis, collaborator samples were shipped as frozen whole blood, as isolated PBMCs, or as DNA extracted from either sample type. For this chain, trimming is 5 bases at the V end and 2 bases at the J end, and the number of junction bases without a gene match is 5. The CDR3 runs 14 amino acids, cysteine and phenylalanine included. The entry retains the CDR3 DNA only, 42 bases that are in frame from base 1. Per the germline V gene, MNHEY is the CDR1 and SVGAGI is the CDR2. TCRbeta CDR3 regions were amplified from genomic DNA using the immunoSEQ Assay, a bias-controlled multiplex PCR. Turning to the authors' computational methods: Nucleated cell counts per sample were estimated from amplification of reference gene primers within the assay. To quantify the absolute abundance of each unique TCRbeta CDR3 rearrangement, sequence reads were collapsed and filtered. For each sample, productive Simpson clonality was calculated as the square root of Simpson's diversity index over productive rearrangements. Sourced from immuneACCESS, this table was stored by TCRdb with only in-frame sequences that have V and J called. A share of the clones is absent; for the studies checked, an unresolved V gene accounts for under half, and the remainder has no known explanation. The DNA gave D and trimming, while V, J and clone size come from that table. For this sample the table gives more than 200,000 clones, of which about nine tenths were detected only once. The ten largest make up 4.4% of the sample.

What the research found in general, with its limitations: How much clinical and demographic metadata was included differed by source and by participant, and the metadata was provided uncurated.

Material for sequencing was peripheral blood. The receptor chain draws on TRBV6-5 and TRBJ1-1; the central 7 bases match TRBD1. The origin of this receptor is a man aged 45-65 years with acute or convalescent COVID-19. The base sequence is TGTGCCAGCAGTCTACAGGGGTCCAACACTGAAGCTTTCTTT. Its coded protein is CASSLQGSNTEAFF.